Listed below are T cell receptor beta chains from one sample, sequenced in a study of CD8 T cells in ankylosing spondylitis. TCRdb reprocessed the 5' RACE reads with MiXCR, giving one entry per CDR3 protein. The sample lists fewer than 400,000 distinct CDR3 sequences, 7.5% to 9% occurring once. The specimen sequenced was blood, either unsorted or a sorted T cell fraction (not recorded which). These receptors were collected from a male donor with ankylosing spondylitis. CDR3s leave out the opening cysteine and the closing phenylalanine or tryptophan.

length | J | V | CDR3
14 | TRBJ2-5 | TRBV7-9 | ASSFPVRGSGETQY
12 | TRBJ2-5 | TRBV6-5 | ASTWRTGEETQY
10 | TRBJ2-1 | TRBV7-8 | ASSFRVHEQF
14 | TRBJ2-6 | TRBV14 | ASSPLGGSGANVLT
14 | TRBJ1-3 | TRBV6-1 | ASSRWTGRTGNTIY
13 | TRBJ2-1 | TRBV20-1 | SARDRDRVLIEQF
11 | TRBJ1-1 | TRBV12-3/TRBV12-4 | ASSLQENHEAF
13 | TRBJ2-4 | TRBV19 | ASSIQGLAKNIQY
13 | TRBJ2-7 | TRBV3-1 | ASSQARQSSYEQY
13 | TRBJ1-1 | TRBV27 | ASSLGGLANTEAF
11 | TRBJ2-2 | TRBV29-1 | SFGQGPTGELF
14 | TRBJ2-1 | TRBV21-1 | ASSRRLAGAYNEQF
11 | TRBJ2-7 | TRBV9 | ASSPQGHGEQY
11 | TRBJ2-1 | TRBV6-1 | ATGQGGYNEQF
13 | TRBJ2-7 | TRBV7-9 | ASSFLSGLYYEQY